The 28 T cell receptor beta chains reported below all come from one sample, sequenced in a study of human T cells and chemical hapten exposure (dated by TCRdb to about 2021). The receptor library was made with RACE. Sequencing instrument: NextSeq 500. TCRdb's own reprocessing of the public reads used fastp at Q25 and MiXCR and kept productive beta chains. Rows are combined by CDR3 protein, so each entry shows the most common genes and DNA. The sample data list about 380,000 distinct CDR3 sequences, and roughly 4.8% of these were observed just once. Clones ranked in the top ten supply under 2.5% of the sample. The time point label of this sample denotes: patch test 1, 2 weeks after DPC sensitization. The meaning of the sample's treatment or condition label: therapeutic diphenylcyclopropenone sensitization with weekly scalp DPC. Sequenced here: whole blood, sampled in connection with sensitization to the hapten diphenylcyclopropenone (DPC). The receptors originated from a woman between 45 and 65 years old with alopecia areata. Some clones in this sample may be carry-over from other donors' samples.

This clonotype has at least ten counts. Here the CDR3 reads CASSSPLRESEAFF. CDR3 nucleotides: TGTGCCAGCAGTTCCCCCTTGAGGGAGAGCGAAGCTTTCTTT. This chain connects TRBV27 to TRBJ1-1; unclear D gene. V gave up 4 bases and J gave up 8 bases, with 17 bases separating them. The CDR3 has 14 amino acids. Germline loops: CDR1 MNHEY, CDR2 SMNVEV (reference sequence).

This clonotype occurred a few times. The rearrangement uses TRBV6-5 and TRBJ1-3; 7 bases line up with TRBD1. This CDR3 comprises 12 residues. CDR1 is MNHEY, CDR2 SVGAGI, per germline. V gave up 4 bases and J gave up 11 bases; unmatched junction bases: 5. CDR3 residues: CASSFKTGPIYF. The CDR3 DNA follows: TGTGCCAGCAGTTTTAAGACAGGGCCCATATATTTT.

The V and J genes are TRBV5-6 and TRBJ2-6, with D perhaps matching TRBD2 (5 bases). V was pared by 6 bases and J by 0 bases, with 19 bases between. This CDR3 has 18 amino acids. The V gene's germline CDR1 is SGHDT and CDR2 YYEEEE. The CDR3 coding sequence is TGTGCCAGCAAAGGCGGGTTGGGATTAACCTCTGGGGCCAACGTCCTGACTTTC. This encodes CASKGGLGLTSGANVLTF.

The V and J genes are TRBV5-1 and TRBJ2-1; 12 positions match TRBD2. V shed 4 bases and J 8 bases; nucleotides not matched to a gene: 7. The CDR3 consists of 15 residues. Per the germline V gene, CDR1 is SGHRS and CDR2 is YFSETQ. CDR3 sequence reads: CASSTRTSGTHEQFF. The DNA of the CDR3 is TGCGCCAGCAGCACCCGGACTAGCGGGACCCATGAGCAGTTCTTC. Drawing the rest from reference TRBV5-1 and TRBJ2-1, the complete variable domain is KAGVTQTPRYLIKTRGQQVTLSCSPISGHRSVSWYQQTPGQGLQFLFEYFSETQRNKGNFPGRFSGRQFSNSRSEMNVSTLELGDSALYLCASSTRTSGTHEQFFGPGTRLTVL.

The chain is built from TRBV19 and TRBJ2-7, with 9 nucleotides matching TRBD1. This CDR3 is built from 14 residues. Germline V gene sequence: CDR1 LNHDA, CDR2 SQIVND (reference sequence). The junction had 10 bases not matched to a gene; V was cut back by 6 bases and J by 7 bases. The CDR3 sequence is CASRSPGQGDEQYF. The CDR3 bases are TGTGCCAGTAGATCACCGGGACAGGGAGATGAGCAGTACTTC.

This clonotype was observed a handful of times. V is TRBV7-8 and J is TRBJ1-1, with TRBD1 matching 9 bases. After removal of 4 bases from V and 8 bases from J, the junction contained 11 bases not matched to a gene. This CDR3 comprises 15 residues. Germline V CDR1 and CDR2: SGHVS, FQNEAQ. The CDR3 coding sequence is TGTGCCAGCAGCTCCCGCCTCGGACAGGGGTCGGAAGCTTTCTTT. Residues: CASSSRLGQGSEAFF.

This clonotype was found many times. This chain's CDR3 is CASSYSSAKPSYEQYF. Here the CDR3 DNA reads TGTGCCAGCAGTTACTCGTCGGCTAAACCCTCCTACGAGCAGTACTTC. This sequence joins TRBV6-5 and TRBJ2-7; the D is unclear. Germline CDR1 reads MNHEY; CDR2 reads SVGAGI. The CDR3 has 16 residues. V was cut by 0 bases and J by 0 bases, with 12 bases left in between.

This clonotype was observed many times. As DNA, the CDR3 is TGTGCCAGCAAGGGAAGCAACACTGAAGCTTTCTTT. Its protein product is CASKGSNTEAFF. The chain joins TRBV6-1 to TRBJ1-1; D is unclear. Germline CDR1 MNHNS, CDR2 SASEGT. The V end was cut by 7 bases, the J end by 2 bases, with 8 bases between. CDR3 length equals 12 residues.

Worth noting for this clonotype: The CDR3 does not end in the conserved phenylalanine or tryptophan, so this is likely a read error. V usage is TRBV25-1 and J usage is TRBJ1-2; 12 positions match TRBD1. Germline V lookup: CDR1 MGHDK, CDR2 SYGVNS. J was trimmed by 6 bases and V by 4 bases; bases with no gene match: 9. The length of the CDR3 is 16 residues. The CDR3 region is CASSGPGTGGRNGYTI. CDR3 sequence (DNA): TGTGCCAGCAGTGGTCCCGGGACAGGGGGCCGGAATGGCTACACCATC.

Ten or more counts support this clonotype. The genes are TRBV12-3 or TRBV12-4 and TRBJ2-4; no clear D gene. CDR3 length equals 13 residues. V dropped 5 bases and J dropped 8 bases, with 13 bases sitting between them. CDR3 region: CASSLPLKDIQYF. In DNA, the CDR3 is TGTGCCAGCAGTCTTCCCTTAAAAGACATTCAGTACTTC.

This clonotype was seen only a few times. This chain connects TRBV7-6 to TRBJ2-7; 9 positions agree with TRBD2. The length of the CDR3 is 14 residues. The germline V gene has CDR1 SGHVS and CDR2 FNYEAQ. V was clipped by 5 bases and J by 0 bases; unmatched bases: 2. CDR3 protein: CASSGGLASYEQYF. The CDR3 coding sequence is TGTGCCAGCAGCGGGGGACTAGCCTCCTACGAGCAGTACTTC.

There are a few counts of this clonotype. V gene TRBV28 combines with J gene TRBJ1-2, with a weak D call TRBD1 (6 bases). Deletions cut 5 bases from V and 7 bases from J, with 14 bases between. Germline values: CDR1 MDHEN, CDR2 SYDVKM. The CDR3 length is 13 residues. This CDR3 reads CASSILSGAGYTF. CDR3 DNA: TGTGCCAGCAGTATCCTCTCAGGGGCTGGCTACACCTTC.

CDR3 coding DNA: TGTGCCACCAGCCGGACTAGCGGGAGGGAGACCCAGTACTTC. Encoded protein: CATSRTSGRETQYF. The gene calls are TRBV15 and TRBJ2-5, with TRBD2 matching 14 bases. Trimming took 5 bases from V and 5 from J; bases not matched to a gene: 1. The CDR3 consists of 14 residues. CDR1 is LNHNV and CDR2 is YYDKDF in the germline V gene (reference sequence).

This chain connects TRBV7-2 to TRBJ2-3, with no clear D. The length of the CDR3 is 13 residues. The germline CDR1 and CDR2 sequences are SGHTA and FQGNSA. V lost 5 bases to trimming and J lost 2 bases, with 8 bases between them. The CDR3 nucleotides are TGTGCCAGCAGCGATCCCAACACAGATACGCAGTATTTT. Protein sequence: CASSDPNTDTQYF. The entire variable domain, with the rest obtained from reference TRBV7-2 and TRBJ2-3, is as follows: GAGVSQSPSNKVTEKGKDVELRCDPISGHTALYWYRQSLGQGLEFLIYFQGNSAPDKSGLPSDRFSAERTGGSVSTLTIQRTQQEDSAVYLCASSDPNTDTQYFGPGTRLTVL.

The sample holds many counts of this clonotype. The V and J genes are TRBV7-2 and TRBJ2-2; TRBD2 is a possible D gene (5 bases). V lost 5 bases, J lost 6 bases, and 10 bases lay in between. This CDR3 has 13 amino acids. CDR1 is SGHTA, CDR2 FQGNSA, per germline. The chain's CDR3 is CASSPPGSGELFF. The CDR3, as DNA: TGTGCCAGCAGCCCCCCGGGGTCCGGGGAGCTGTTTTTT.

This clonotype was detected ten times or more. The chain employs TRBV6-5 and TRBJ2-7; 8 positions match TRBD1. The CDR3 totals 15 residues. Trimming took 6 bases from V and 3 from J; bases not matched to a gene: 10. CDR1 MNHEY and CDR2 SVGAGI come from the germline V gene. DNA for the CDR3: TGTGCCAGCAGAACGGACAGGGAAGGTAGCTACGAGCAGTACTTC. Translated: CASRTDREGSYEQYF.

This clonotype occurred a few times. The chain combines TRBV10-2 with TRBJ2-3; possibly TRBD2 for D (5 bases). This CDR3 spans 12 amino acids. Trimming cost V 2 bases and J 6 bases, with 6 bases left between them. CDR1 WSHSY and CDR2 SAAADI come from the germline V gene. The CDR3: CASSEASDTQYF. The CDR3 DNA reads TGCGCCAGCAGTGAGGCTAGCGATACGCAGTATTTT.

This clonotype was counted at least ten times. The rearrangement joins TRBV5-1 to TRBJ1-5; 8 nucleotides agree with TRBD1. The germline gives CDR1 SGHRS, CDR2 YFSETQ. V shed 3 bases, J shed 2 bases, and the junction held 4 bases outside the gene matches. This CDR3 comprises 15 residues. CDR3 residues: CASSSTGGRNQPQHF. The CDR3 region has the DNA TGCGCCAGCAGCTCTACAGGGGGTCGCAATCAGCCCCAGCATTTT.

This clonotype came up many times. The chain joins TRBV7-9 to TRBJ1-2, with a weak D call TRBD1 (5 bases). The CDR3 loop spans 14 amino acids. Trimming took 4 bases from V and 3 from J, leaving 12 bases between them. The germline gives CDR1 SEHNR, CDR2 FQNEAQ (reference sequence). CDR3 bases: TGTGCCAGCAGCTGGGGGACGGATCACTATGGCTACACCTTC. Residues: CASSWGTDHYGYTF.

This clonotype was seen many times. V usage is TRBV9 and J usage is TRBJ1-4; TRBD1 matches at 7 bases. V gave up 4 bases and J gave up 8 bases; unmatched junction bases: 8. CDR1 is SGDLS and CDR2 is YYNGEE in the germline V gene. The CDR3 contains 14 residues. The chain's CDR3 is CASSTTGRGEKLFF. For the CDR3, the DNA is TGTGCCAGCAGCACGACAGGGCGGGGGGAAAAACTGTTTTTT.

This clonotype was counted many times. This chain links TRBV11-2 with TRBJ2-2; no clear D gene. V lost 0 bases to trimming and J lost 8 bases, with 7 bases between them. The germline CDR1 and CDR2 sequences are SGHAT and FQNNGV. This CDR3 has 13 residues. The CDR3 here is CASSLEPQGELFF. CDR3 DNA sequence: TGTGCCAGCAGCTTAGAACCCCAGGGGGAGCTGTTTTTT.

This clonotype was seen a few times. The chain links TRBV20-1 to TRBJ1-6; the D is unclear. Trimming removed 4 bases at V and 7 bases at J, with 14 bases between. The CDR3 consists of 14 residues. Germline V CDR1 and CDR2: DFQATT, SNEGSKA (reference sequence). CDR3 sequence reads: CSANSLPMNSPLHF. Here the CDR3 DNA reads TGCAGTGCTAACAGCCTGCCGATGAATTCACCCCTCCACTTT.

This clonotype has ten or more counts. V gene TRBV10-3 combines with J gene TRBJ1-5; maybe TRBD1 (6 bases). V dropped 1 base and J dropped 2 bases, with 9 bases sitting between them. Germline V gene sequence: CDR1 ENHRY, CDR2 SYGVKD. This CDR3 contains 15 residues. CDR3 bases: TGTGCCATCAGTGAGTGGGGGCAGGGCAATCAGCCCCAGCATTTT. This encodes CAISEWGQGNQPQHF.

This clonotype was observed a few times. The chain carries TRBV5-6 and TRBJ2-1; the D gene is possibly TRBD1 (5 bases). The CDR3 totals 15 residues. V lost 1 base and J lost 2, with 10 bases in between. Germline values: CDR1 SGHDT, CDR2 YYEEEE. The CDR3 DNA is TGTGCCAGCAGCTTGAGCAGGGTCCCCTACAATGAGCAGTTCTTC. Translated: CASSLSRVPYNEQFF.

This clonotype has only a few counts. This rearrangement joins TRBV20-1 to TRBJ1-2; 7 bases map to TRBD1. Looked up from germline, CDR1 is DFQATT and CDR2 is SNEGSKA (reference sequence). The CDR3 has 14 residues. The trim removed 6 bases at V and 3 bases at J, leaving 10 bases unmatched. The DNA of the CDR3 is TGCAGTGCGAACAGGGGCGCCGGCTACTATGGCTACACCTTC. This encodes CSANRGAGYYGYTF.

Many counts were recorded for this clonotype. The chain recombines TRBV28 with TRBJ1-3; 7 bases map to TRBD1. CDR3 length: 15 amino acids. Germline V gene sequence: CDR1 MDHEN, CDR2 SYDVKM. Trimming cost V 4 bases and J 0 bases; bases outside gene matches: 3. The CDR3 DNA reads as TGTGCCAGCAGTTCAGGGGACAGCTCTGGAAACACCATATATTTT. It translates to CASSSGDSSGNTIYF.

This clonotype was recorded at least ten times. CDR3 residues: CASSLGRLAQGKDTQYF. CDR3 sequence (DNA): TGTGCCAGCAGCTTAGGTCGCCTAGCCCAGGGGAAAGATACGCAGTATTTT. This rearrangement joins TRBV7-2 to TRBJ2-3; D may be TRBD1 (6 bases). The CDR3 totals 17 residues. V was trimmed by 1 base and J by 5 bases, leaving 19 bases between them. Germline CDR1 reads SGHTA; CDR2 reads FQGNSA.

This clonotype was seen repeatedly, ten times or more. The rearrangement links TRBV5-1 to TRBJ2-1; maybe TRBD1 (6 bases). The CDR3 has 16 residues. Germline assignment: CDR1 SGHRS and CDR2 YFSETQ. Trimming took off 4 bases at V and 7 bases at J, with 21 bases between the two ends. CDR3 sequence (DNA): TGCGCCAGCAGCGAGGGATCTAGGGGGTCTGGGAATGAGCAGTTCTTC. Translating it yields CASSEGSRGSGNEQFF.